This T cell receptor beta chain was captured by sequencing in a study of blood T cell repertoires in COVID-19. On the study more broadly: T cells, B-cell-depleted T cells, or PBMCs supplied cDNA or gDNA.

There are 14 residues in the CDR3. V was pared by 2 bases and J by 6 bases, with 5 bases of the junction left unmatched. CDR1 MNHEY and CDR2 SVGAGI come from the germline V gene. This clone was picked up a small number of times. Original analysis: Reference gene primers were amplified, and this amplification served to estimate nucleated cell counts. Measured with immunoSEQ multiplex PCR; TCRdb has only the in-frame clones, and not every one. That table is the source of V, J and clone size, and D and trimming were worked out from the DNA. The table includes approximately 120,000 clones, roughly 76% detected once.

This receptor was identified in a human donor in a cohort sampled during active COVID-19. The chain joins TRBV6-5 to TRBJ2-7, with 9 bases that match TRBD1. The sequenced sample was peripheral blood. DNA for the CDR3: TGTGCCAGCAGTTACCCCGGGACAGGGCGCGAGCAGTACTTC. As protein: CASSYPGTGREQYF.